The rows below give T cell receptor beta chains drawn from one sample of a study of T cell responses to AZD1222 COVID-19 vaccine. Method: immunoSEQ multiplex PCR; TCRdb's copy keeps in-frame clones and lacks some. The repertoire holds more than 100,000 clones, with roughly 91% as singletons. This material consisted of peripheral blood, taken on day 0 of AZD1222 vaccination. The origin of the receptors is an adult in good health. CDR3s include the opening cysteine and the closing phenylalanine or tryptophan. The D gene is left open where the match is weak. Rows may omit the clone size; those that give it use once, few, many or a size class.

V gene	J gene	clone size	D gene	CDR3 DNA	CDR3 protein
TRBV7-2	TRBJ2-3	-	-	TGTGCCAGCAGCCGGTACCGTAGAAACGCAGATACGCAGTATTTT	CASSRYRRNADTQYF
TRBV5-1	TRBJ2-7	once	TRBD1	TGCGCCAGCAGCTCGGGACAGAACTCCTACGAGCAGTACTTC	CASSSGQNSYEQYF
TRBV5-1	TRBJ2-2	-	TRBD1	TGCGCCAGCAGCTTAAGGGGGCCCGGGGAGCTGTTTTTT	CASSLRGPGELFF
TRBV19	TRBJ1-3	-	-	TGTGCCAGTAGCTCGCGAACCTCTGGAAACACCATATATTTT	CASSSRTSGNTIYF
TRBV28	TRBJ2-2	-	-	TGTGCCAGCAGTTTATTACTCCCAACCGGGGAGCTGTTTTTT	CASSLLLPTGELFF
TRBV12-3/TRBV12-4	TRBJ1-6	-	-	TGTGCCAGCAGGGGTGTGGGCGGTTCACCCCTCCACTTT	CASRGVGGSPLHF
TRBV6-5	TRBJ2-7	-	TRBD2	TGTGCCAGCAGTTACGGACTAGCGGGATACGAGCAGTACTTC	CASSYGLAGYEQYF
TRBV6-6	TRBJ1-5	once	TRBD1	TGTGCCAGCAGTAGAACAGGGGGCCGACAGCCCCAGCATTTT	CASSRTGGRQPQHF
TRBV5-1	TRBJ2-3	-	TRBD1	TGCGCCAGCAGCAGAGGACAGGGGGGCGCAGATACGCAGTATTTT	CASSRGQGGADTQYF
TRBV27	TRBJ2-3	-	TRBD1	TGTGCCAGCAGTTTAGCAGGGGGTAGCACAGATACGCAGTATTTT	CASSLAGGSTDTQYF
TRBV6-4	TRBJ2-1	-	TRBD2	TGTGCCAGCAGCAAGGGACTAGCGGGTTTCGATGAGCAGTTCTTC	CASSKGLAGFDEQFF
TRBV6-6	TRBJ1-2	-	-	TGTGCCAGCAGCCCCCAATTGGGGTACACCTTC	CASSPQLGYTF
TRBV5-6	TRBJ2-2	-	-	TGTGCCAGCAGCTTTAACACAGGTCCTGCCGGGGAGCTGTTTTTT	CASSFNTGPAGELFF
TRBV5-4	TRBJ2-1	few	TRBD2	TGTGCCAGCAGCCTTTGGACTAGCGATGAGCAGTTCTTC	CASSLWTSDEQFF
TRBV18	TRBJ2-5	-	-	TGTGCCAGCTCACCACAGGAGTCCCCACGAGAGACCCAGTACTTC	CASSPQESPRETQYF
TRBV19	TRBJ1-5	-	-	TGTGCCAGTACTCCAGGGCCCAATAGCAATCAGCCCCAGCATTTT	CASTPGPNSNQPQHF
TRBV18	TRBJ1-3	-	-	TGTGCCAGCTCACCGTTGGGAAACACCATATATTTT	CASSPLGNTIYF
TRBV5-1	TRBJ1-1	-	-	TGCGCCAGCAGCTTGGGGGGCCTATATAGGGAATGGGTTTTCTTT	CASSLGGLYREWVFF
TRBV5-1	TRBJ1-1	-	TRBD1	TGCGCCAGCAGCTTCCAGGGGGCGAACACTGAAGCTTTCTTT	CASSFQGANTEAFF
TRBV11-1	TRBJ2-7	-	-	TGTGCCAGTACGGGGGCCTCCTACGAGCAGTACTTC	CASTGASYEQYF
TRBV28	TRBJ1-3	-	TRBD1	TGTGCCAGCAGTTTATTGGCAGGGGGTGGAAACACCATATATTTT	CASSLLAGGGNTIYF
TRBV6-5	TRBJ2-7	few	TRBD2	TGTGCCAGCAGTTACGCTAGCGGGAGGGCCCCCTACGAGCAGTACTTC	CASSYASGRAPYEQYF
TRBV6-1	TRBJ2-7	few	-	TGTGCCAGCAGTGAAGGGGGGGAATACGAGCAGTACTTC	CASSEGGEYEQYF
TRBV30	TRBJ1-4	-	-	TGTGCCTGGAGCCAGTCGACGATAGCGTCTGAAAAACTGTTTTTT	CAWSQSTIASEKLFF
TRBV19	TRBJ2-1	-	TRBD2	TGTGCCAGTAGTACCCGGACTAGCGGGAGGTGGTACAATGAGCAGTTCTTC	CASSTRTSGRWYNEQFF
TRBV6-5	TRBJ1-2	-	TRBD1	TGTGCCAGCAGTAGGTGGGAGGGGGCGGGTTATGGCTACACCTTC	CASSRWEGAGYGYTF
TRBV20-1	TRBJ1-2	-	-	TGCAGTGTGTGGGGGATCTATGGCTACACCTTC	CSVWGIYGYTF
TRBV28	TRBJ1-5	-	TRBD1	TGTGCCAGCAGTTTTCGGGGAGGGGGCCGTCAGCCCCAGCATTTT	CASSFRGGGRQPQHF